This T cell receptor (beta chain) was found in a study of cytomegalovirus exposure and HLA in healthy donors. Overall study findings and caveats: Reportedly, cytomegalovirus status was diagnosed with high sensitivity and specificity. The study labeled approximately 150 TCR beta chains cytomegalovirus-associated. Most TCR sequences showed up rarely, but some public TCRs showed up in many donors.

Assay: immunoSEQ multiplex PCR; the TCRdb copy retains only in-frame clones and omits some. The sample records over 150,000 clones, approximately 86% being singletons. From germline, CDR1 is SGHTA and CDR2 FQGNSA. The V gene end was trimmed by 0 bases and the J gene end by 5 bases; junction bases not matched to a gene: 5. This CDR3 is built from 15 residues. Concerning this clone itself: Antigen: not known.

The roughly 120-subject validation cohort, separate from the roughly 700-subject first cohort, included the donors. V gene TRBV7-2 combines with J gene TRBJ1-2; 8 nucleotides match TRBD1. The TCR sequence derives from a man in his late teens or twenties in good health and CMV-seropositive. Material: PBMCs. The DNA of the CDR3 is TGTGCCAGCAGCTTAGCGACAGGGGTGGGTTATGGCTACACCTTC. Translated, it gives CASSLATGVGYGYTF.